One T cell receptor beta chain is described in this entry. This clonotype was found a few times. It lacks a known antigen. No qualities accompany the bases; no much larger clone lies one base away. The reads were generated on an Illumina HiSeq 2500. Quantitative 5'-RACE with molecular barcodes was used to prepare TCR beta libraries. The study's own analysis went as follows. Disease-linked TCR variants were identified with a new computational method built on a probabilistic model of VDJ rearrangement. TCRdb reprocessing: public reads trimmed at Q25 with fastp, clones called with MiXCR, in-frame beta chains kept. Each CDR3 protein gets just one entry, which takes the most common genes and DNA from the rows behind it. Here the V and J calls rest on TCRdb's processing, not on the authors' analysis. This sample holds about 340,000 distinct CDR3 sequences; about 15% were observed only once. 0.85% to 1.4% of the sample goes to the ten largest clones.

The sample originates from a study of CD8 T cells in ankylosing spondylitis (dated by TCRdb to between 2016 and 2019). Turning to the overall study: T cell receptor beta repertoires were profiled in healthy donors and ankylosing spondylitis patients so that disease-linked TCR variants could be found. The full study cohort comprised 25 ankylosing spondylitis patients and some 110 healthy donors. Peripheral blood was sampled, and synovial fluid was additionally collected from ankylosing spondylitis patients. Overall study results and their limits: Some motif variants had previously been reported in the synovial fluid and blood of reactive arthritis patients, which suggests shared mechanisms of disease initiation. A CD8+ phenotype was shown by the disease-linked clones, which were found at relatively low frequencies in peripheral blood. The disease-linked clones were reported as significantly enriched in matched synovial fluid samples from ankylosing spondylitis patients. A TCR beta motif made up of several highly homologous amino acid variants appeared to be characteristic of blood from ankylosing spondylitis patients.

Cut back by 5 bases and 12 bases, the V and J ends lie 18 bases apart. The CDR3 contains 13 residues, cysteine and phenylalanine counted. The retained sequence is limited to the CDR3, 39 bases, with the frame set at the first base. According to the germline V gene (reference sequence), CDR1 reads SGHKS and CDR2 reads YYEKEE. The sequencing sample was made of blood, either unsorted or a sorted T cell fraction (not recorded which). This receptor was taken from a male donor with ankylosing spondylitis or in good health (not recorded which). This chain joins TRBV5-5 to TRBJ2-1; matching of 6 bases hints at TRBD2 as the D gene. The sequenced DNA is TGTGCCAGCAGGTTCGACCAGACTAGTGGGCAGTTCTTC. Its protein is CASRFDQTSGQFF. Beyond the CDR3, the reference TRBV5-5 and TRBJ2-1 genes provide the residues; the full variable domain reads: DAGVTQSPTHLIKTRGQQVTLRCSPISGHKSVSWYQQVLGQGPQFIFQYYEKEERGRGNFPDRFSARQFPNYSSELNVNALLLGDSALYLCASRFDQTSGQFFGPGTRLTVL.